Listed below are T cell receptor beta chains from one sample, sequenced in a study of blood T cell repertoires in COVID-19. Here immunoSEQ multiplex PCR was the method, and the copy in TCRdb shows in-frame clones only, minus some. Of some 320,000 clones in the sample, about 90% were seen once. Sequenced: PBMCs or T cells enriched from blood (not recorded which). The receptor source for this set is a woman aged 45 to 65 who had been exposed to COVID-19. CDR3s include the opening cysteine and the closing phenylalanine or tryptophan. Fields, in order: CDR3 protein, CDR3 DNA, clone size, D gene, J gene, V gene, CDR3 length. A D gene is named only where the DNA matches it firmly. Only some rows state a clone size, as once, few, many or a class for expanded clones.

CDR3 protein: CASSEVGVGDYTF
CDR3 DNA: TGTGCCAGCAGTGAAGTTGGGGTGGGAGACTACACCTTC
clone size: .
D gene: .
J gene: TRBJ1-2
V gene: TRBV6-1
CDR3 length: 13

CDR3 protein: CASSPVGGEQFF
CDR3 DNA: TGTGCCAGCAGCCCGGTCGGGGGTGAGCAGTTCTTC
clone size: .
D gene: .
J gene: TRBJ2-1
V gene: TRBV5-4
CDR3 length: 12

CDR3 protein: CASSRAAGQGVAGYTF
CDR3 DNA: TGTGCCAGTAGTAGAGCCGCGGGACAGGGGGTGGCTGGCTACACCTTC
clone size: .
D gene: TRBD1
J gene: TRBJ1-2
V gene: TRBV19
CDR3 length: 16

CDR3 protein: CASSQDGAGQFGGYTF
CDR3 DNA: TGTGCCAGCAGCCAAGACGGCGCGGGACAGTTCGGAGGCTACACCTTC
clone size: .
D gene: TRBD1
J gene: TRBJ1-2
V gene: TRBV4-2
CDR3 length: 16

CDR3 protein: CASSYRTGVGETQYF
CDR3 DNA: TGTGCCAGCAGCTACAGGACAGGGGTGGGGGAGACCCAGTACTTC
clone size: .
D gene: TRBD1
J gene: TRBJ2-5
V gene: TRBV3-1/TRBV3-2
CDR3 length: 15

CDR3 protein: CASSWTSGVPGETQYF
CDR3 DNA: TGTGCCAGCAGCTGGACTAGCGGGGTACCGGGGGAGACCCAGTACTTC
clone size: .
D gene: TRBD2
J gene: TRBJ2-5
V gene: TRBV7-6
CDR3 length: 16

CDR3 protein: CASSIAGGNQPQHF
CDR3 DNA: TGTGCCAGTAGTATCGCAGGGGGTAATCAGCCCCAGCATTTT
clone size: .
D gene: TRBD1
J gene: TRBJ1-5
V gene: TRBV19
CDR3 length: 14

CDR3 protein: CASTLDRGSTDTQYF
CDR3 DNA: TGTGCCAGCACCCTCGACAGGGGAAGCACAGATACGCAGTATTTT
clone size: .
D gene: TRBD1
J gene: TRBJ2-3
V gene: TRBV2
CDR3 length: 15

CDR3 protein: CATSDPRQAKRSGANVLTF
CDR3 DNA: TGTGCCACCAGTGATCCCCGACAGGCTAAAAGGTCCGGGGCCAACGTCCTGACTTTC
clone size: .
D gene: .
J gene: TRBJ2-6
V gene: TRBV24-1
CDR3 length: 19

CDR3 protein: CASTLTGTNTEAFF
CDR3 DNA: TGCGCCAGCACACTGACAGGGACAAACACTGAAGCTTTCTTT
clone size: .
D gene: TRBD1
J gene: TRBJ1-1
V gene: TRBV5-1
CDR3 length: 14

CDR3 protein: CAWSVGSGNTIYF
CDR3 DNA: TGTGCCTGGAGTGTCGGCTCTGGAAACACCATATATTTT
clone size: .
D gene: .
J gene: TRBJ1-3
V gene: TRBV30
CDR3 length: 13

CDR3 protein: CASSDSRGGAETQYF
CDR3 DNA: TGTGCCAGCAGTGACTCTCGCGGGGGGGCGGAGACCCAGTACTTC
clone size: .
D gene: TRBD2
J gene: TRBJ2-5
V gene: TRBV6-5
CDR3 length: 15

CDR3 protein: CASSNRDSYGYTF
CDR3 DNA: TGTGCCAGTAGTAACCGGGACAGCTATGGCTACACCTTC
clone size: .
D gene: TRBD1
J gene: TRBJ1-2
V gene: TRBV19
CDR3 length: 13

CDR3 protein: CASSHLIPGLAGEGTQYF
CDR3 DNA: TGTGCCAGCAGCCATCTCATACCGGGACTAGCGGGGGAGGGTACGCAGTATTTT
clone size: .
D gene: TRBD2
J gene: TRBJ2-3
V gene: TRBV3-1/TRBV3-2
CDR3 length: 18

CDR3 protein: CASSFWASGGGETQYF
CDR3 DNA: TGTGCCAGCAGTTTCTGGGCTAGCGGGGGCGGGGAGACCCAGTACTTC
clone size: .
D gene: TRBD2
J gene: TRBJ2-5
V gene: TRBV28
CDR3 length: 16

CDR3 protein: CASSLQTGAGSEKLFF
CDR3 DNA: TGTGCCAGCAGCTTACAAACAGGGGCTGGGAGTGAAAAACTGTTTTTT
clone size: .
D gene: TRBD1
J gene: TRBJ1-4
V gene: TRBV5-6
CDR3 length: 16

CDR3 protein: CASSILPWDTHSNQPQHF
CDR3 DNA: TGTGCCAGCAGCATCCTCCCCTGGGACACCCATAGCAATCAGCCCCAGCATTTT
clone size: .
D gene: .
J gene: TRBJ1-5
V gene: TRBV13
CDR3 length: 18

CDR3 protein: CASNALGQATTAGEQYF
CDR3 DNA: TGTGCCAGCAACGCCCTCGGGCAGGCGACTACCGCCGGGGAGCAGTACTTC
clone size: .
D gene: .
J gene: TRBJ2-7
V gene: TRBV27
CDR3 length: 17

CDR3 protein: CSARERTGPGF
CDR3 DNA: TGCAGTGCTAGAGAAAGGACAGGCCCGGGCTTC
clone size: .
D gene: TRBD1
J gene: TRBJ1-2
V gene: TRBV20-1
CDR3 length: 11

CDR3 protein: CASSFGSSFGLDEQFF
CDR3 DNA: TGTGCCAGCAGCTTCGGGTCTAGCTTTGGTTTGGATGAGCAGTTCTTC
clone size: few
D gene: .
J gene: TRBJ2-1
V gene: TRBV7-9
CDR3 length: 16

CDR3 protein: CASSSIQGAYGASTDTQYF
CDR3 DNA: TGTGCCAGCAGCTCGATACAGGGGGCGTACGGGGCTAGCACAGATACGCAGTATTTT
clone size: .
D gene: TRBD1
J gene: TRBJ2-3
V gene: TRBV5-6
CDR3 length: 19

CDR3 protein: CAISLDSAYNSPLHF
CDR3 DNA: TGTGCCATCAGCCTGGACAGCGCCTATAATTCACCCCTCCACTTT
clone size: .
D gene: .
J gene: TRBJ1-6
V gene: TRBV10-3
CDR3 length: 15

CDR3 protein: CASSLQGAQSTEAFF
CDR3 DNA: TGTGCCAGCAGCTTACAGGGGGCGCAGAGCACTGAAGCTTTCTTT
clone size: once
D gene: TRBD1
J gene: TRBJ1-1
V gene: TRBV7-9
CDR3 length: 15

CDR3 protein: CASSFDGTGPQETQYF
CDR3 DNA: TGCGCCAGCAGCTTTGACGGGACAGGGCCCCAAGAGACCCAGTACTTC
clone size: .
D gene: TRBD1
J gene: TRBJ2-5
V gene: TRBV5-1
CDR3 length: 16

CDR3 protein: CASSLGTSTDTQYF
CDR3 DNA: TGTGCCAGCAGCTTGGGTACTAGCACAGATACGCAGTATTTT
clone size: .
D gene: .
J gene: TRBJ2-3
V gene: TRBV5-5
CDR3 length: 14

CDR3 protein: CASSSRGLGYQETQYF
CDR3 DNA: TGTGCCAGCAGCTCGCGGGGGTTGGGGTACCAAGAGACCCAGTACTTC
clone size: .
D gene: TRBD2
J gene: TRBJ2-5
V gene: TRBV11-3
CDR3 length: 16

CDR3 protein: CSASGGNSYNEQFF
CDR3 DNA: TGCAGTGCTAGTGGCGGAAATTCCTACAATGAGCAGTTCTTC
clone size: once
D gene: .
J gene: TRBJ2-1
V gene: TRBV20-1
CDR3 length: 14

CDR3 protein: CASSLEWTGGSEAFF
CDR3 DNA: TGTGCCAGCAGCTTAGAATGGACAGGGGGGTCTGAAGCTTTCTTT
clone size: .
D gene: TRBD1
J gene: TRBJ1-1
V gene: TRBV7-9
CDR3 length: 15

CDR3 protein: CASSEGGGNFYEQYF
CDR3 DNA: TGTGCCAGCAGTGAAGGGGGCGGGAACTTCTACGAGCAGTACTTC
clone size: .
D gene: .
J gene: TRBJ2-7
V gene: TRBV2
CDR3 length: 15

CDR3 protein: CASSAVMSYEQYF
CDR3 DNA: TGTGCCAGCAGCGCGGTGATGTCCTACGAGCAGTACTTC
clone size: .
D gene: .
J gene: TRBJ2-7
V gene: TRBV7-2
CDR3 length: 13

CDR3 protein: CASSLRTSGGHPYEQYF
CDR3 DNA: TGTGCCAGCAGTTTGAGGACTAGCGGGGGCCATCCCTACGAGCAGTACTTC
clone size: few
D gene: TRBD2
J gene: TRBJ2-7
V gene: TRBV28
CDR3 length: 17

CDR3 protein: CASSQDSGGATQYF
CDR3 DNA: TGTGCCAGCAGCCAAGATTCGGGGGGAGCTACGCAGTATTTT
clone size: .
D gene: TRBD2
J gene: TRBJ2-3
V gene: TRBV3-1/TRBV3-2
CDR3 length: 14

CDR3 protein: CASSPSGQRSPLHF
CDR3 DNA: TGTGCCAGCTCACCAAGCGGACAGCGATCACCCCTCCACTTT
clone size: .
D gene: .
J gene: TRBJ1-6
V gene: TRBV18
CDR3 length: 14

CDR3 protein: CASSPPGTSVDRGTDTQYF
CDR3 DNA: TGTGCCAGCTCACCTCCCGGGACTAGCGTCGACCGGGGCACAGATACGCAGTATTTT
clone size: .
D gene: TRBD2
J gene: TRBJ2-3
V gene: TRBV18
CDR3 length: 19

CDR3 protein: CASSQVYSGNTIYF
CDR3 DNA: TGTGCCAGCAGCCAAGTATACTCTGGAAACACCATATATTTT
clone size: .
D gene: .
J gene: TRBJ1-3
V gene: TRBV3-1/TRBV3-2
CDR3 length: 14

CDR3 protein: CASSPGTGVRHEQFF
CDR3 DNA: TGTGCCAGCAGTCCCGGGACAGGGGTACGGCATGAGCAGTTCTTC
clone size: .
D gene: TRBD1
J gene: TRBJ2-1
V gene: TRBV27
CDR3 length: 15

CDR3 protein: CASSLSFETQYF
CDR3 DNA: TGTGCCAGCAGCTTAAGCTTTGAGACCCAGTACTTC
clone size: few
D gene: .
J gene: TRBJ2-5
V gene: TRBV13
CDR3 length: 12

CDR3 protein: CASTLNGGELFF
CDR3 DNA: TGTGCCAGCACCTTAAACGGCGGGGAGCTGTTTTTT
clone size: .
D gene: .
J gene: TRBJ2-2
V gene: TRBV2
CDR3 length: 12

CDR3 protein: CASTPPGQINTEAFF
CDR3 DNA: TGTGCCAGTACCCCTCCGGGACAAATAAACACTGAAGCTTTCTTT
clone size: .
D gene: .
J gene: TRBJ1-1
V gene: TRBV19
CDR3 length: 15

CDR3 protein: CASNFKNTEAFF
CDR3 DNA: TGTGCCAGCAACTTTAAGAACACTGAAGCTTTCTTT
clone size: .
D gene: .
J gene: TRBJ1-1
V gene: TRBV6-5
CDR3 length: 12

CDR3 protein: CARRPHSLNTEAFF
CDR3 DNA: TGTGCCAGAAGACCGCACAGCTTGAACACTGAAGCTTTCTTT
clone size: once
D gene: .
J gene: TRBJ1-1
V gene: TRBV5-3
CDR3 length: 14

CDR3 protein: CASAPGGVGLFF
CDR3 DNA: TGTGCCAGCGCCCCCGGCGGGGTAGGCTTGTTTTTT
clone size: .
D gene: .
J gene: TRBJ2-2
V gene: TRBV28
CDR3 length: 12

CDR3 protein: CASSRLALYQETQYF
CDR3 DNA: TGTGCCAGCTCAAGGCTAGCTTTGTACCAAGAGACCCAGTACTTC
clone size: .
D gene: .
J gene: TRBJ2-5
V gene: TRBV18
CDR3 length: 15

CDR3 protein: CASSLVSSGNTIYF
CDR3 DNA: TGTGCCAGCAGCTTGGTTAGCTCTGGAAACACCATATATTTT
clone size: .
D gene: .
J gene: TRBJ1-3
V gene: TRBV5-5
CDR3 length: 14

CDR3 protein: CASSFAFGGTDTQYF
CDR3 DNA: TGTGCCAGCAGCTTTGCGTTCGGGGGCACAGATACGCAGTATTTT
clone size: once
D gene: .
J gene: TRBJ2-3
V gene: TRBV5-6
CDR3 length: 15

CDR3 protein: CASSTEVGPQPQHF
CDR3 DNA: TGTGCCAGTAGTACCGAAGTGGGGCCTCAGCCCCAGCATTTT
clone size: .
D gene: .
J gene: TRBJ1-5
V gene: TRBV19
CDR3 length: 14

CDR3 protein: CASSLIDNYGYTF
CDR3 DNA: TGTGCCAGCAGCCTTATAGATAACTATGGCTACACCTTC
clone size: once
D gene: .
J gene: TRBJ1-2
V gene: TRBV5-4
CDR3 length: 13

CDR3 protein: CASSRDRTYEQYF
CDR3 DNA: TGTGCCAGCAGTCGGGACAGGACCTACGAGCAGTACTTC
clone size: .
D gene: TRBD1
J gene: TRBJ2-7
V gene: TRBV27
CDR3 length: 13

CDR3 protein: CASSPGSSGGPNTGELFF
CDR3 DNA: TGTGCCAGCAGCCCAGGGTCTAGCGGGGGGCCAAACACCGGGGAGCTGTTTTTT
clone size: .
D gene: TRBD2
J gene: TRBJ2-2
V gene: TRBV3-1/TRBV3-2
CDR3 length: 18

CDR3 protein: CASSQGGLAADTQYF
CDR3 DNA: TGTGCCAGCAGCCAAGGCGGCCTAGCGGCAGATACGCAGTATTTT
clone size: .
D gene: TRBD2
J gene: TRBJ2-3
V gene: TRBV3-1/TRBV3-2
CDR3 length: 15

CDR3 protein: CASSYSGTSADTQYF
CDR3 DNA: TGTGCCAGCAGCTACTCCGGGACTAGCGCAGATACGCAGTATTTT
clone size: .
D gene: TRBD2
J gene: TRBJ2-3
V gene: TRBV7-2
CDR3 length: 15

CDR3 protein: CASSQDRGTGLNTEAFF
CDR3 DNA: TGCGCCAGCAGCCAAGATCGAGGGACAGGGTTGAACACTGAAGCTTTCTTT
clone size: .
D gene: TRBD1
J gene: TRBJ1-1
V gene: TRBV4-1
CDR3 length: 17

CDR3 protein: CASSPQLEGYEQYF
CDR3 DNA: TGTGCCAGCAGCCCCCAGTTGGAGGGCTACGAGCAGTACTTC
clone size: .
D gene: .
J gene: TRBJ2-7
V gene: TRBV7-2
CDR3 length: 14

CDR3 protein: CASSQQGTNEKLFF
CDR3 DNA: TGCGCCAGCAGCCAACAGGGAACTAATGAAAAACTGTTTTTT
clone size: .
D gene: .
J gene: TRBJ1-4
V gene: TRBV4-1
CDR3 length: 14

CDR3 protein: CASSQEVTSGAGNEQFF
CDR3 DNA: TGCGCCAGCAGCCAGGAGGTGACTAGCGGGGCGGGCAATGAGCAGTTCTTC
clone size: .
D gene: TRBD2
J gene: TRBJ2-1
V gene: TRBV4-1
CDR3 length: 17

CDR3 protein: CSPSGQETQYF
CDR3 DNA: TGCAGCCCGAGCGGGCAAGAGACCCAGTACTTC
clone size: .
D gene: .
J gene: TRBJ2-5
V gene: TRBV20-1
CDR3 length: 11

CDR3 protein: CASSLRANDYNEQFF
CDR3 DNA: TGCGCCAGCAGCCTCAGGGCCAACGACTACAATGAGCAGTTCTTC
clone size: .
D gene: .
J gene: TRBJ2-1
V gene: TRBV4-1
CDR3 length: 15

CDR3 protein: CASSPIAGAEQYF
CDR3 DNA: TGTGCCAGCAGCCCCATAGCGGGGGCCGAGCAGTACTTC
clone size: .
D gene: TRBD2
J gene: TRBJ2-7
V gene: TRBV3-1/TRBV3-2
CDR3 length: 13